These 18 T cell receptor beta chains were sequenced from one sample in a study of cytomegalovirus exposure and HLA in healthy donors. The PCR used 60 Vbeta and 13 Jbeta primers. Profiling relied on immunoSEQ multiplex PCR, and the TCRdb table lists in-frame clones only, not all of them. The sample includes around 60,000 clones, 65% to 85% of them seen just once. The material sequenced was PBMCs. These receptors came from a male donor in good health and CMV-seronegative.

The gene calls are TRBV7-2 and TRBJ1-1; D call uncertain. There are 13 residues in the CDR3. Trimming stripped 6 bases from V and 1 base from J, with 9 bases between. Germline CDR1 and CDR2: SGHTA and FQGNSA. DNA for the CDR3: TGTGCCAGCAGTTTCACAGAGAACACTGAAGCTTTCTTT. This sequence encodes CASSFTENTEAFF.

This clone was detected a few times. This chain links TRBV18 with TRBJ1-1, with a tentative D call TRBD1 (5 bases). The CDR3 is 13 residues long. V lost 2 bases and J 1 base, leaving 5 bases between the germline ends. Germline-derived CDR1 and CDR2 are KGHSH and LQKENI. The CDR3 sequence is CASSPGQNTEAFF. The CDR3, as DNA: TGTGCCAGCTCACCAGGACAGAACACTGAAGCTTTCTTT.

The chain carries TRBV5-1 and TRBJ1-4; D may be TRBD1 (5 bases). The CDR3 is 13 residues long. CDR1 and CDR2 (germline): SGHRS, YFSETQ. V shed 0 bases and J shed 8 bases, with 8 bases lying between them. The CDR3 region has the DNA TGCGCCAGCAGCTTGGAAGGGGTCGAAAAACTGTTTTTT. It translates to CASSLEGVEKLFF. Full variable domain (outside the CDR3, taken from reference TRBV5-1 and TRBJ1-4): KAGVTQTPRYLIKTRGQQVTLSCSPISGHRSVSWYQQTPGQGLQFLFEYFSETQRNKGNFPGRFSGRQFSNSRSEMNVSTLELGDSALYLCASSLEGVEKLFFGSGTQLSVL.

The chain recombines TRBV2 with TRBJ2-1, with 7 bases matching TRBD1. Losses at the gene ends were 6 bases for V and 10 bases for J; bases not matched to a gene: 6. The CDR3 extends over 12 amino acids. Per germline, CDR1 SNHLY and CDR2 FYNNEI. The CDR3 DNA is TGTGCCAGCAGAAGACAGGGATCCGAGCAGTTCTTC. It codes for CASRRQGSEQFF. Looking up the rest from reference TRBV2 and TRBJ2-1 gives the full variable domain: EPEVTQTPSHQVTQMGQEVILRCVPISNHLYFYWYRQILGQKVEFLVSFYNNEISEKSEIFDDQFSVERPDGSNFTLKIRSTKLEDSAMYFCASRRQGSEQFFGPGTRLTVL.

The CDR3 DNA sequence: TGTGCCTGGAGTAGGGCAGGGAGGTATAATGAAGCTTTCTTT. Translation gives CAWSRAGRYNEAFF. This chain joins TRBV30 and TRBJ1-1; a possible D gene is TRBD1 (5 bases). Germline assignment: CDR1 GTSNPN and CDR2 SVGIG (reference sequence). Trimming removed 2 bases at V and 7 bases at J, with 17 bases between. This CDR3 comprises 14 residues.

This chain joins TRBV7-2 and TRBJ2-7; weak D call: TRBD1 (6 bases). The V and J ends lost 4 bases and 8 bases respectively, with 12 bases between them. This CDR3 is built from 12 residues. Germline values: CDR1 SGHTA, CDR2 FQGNSA. CDR3 region: CASSSNRDKQYF. The CDR3 nucleotides are TGTGCCAGCAGCTCCAACCGGGACAAGCAGTACTTC.

The CDR3 coding sequence is TGCGCCAGCAGCCTGGGGGCTGACTCCTACAATGAGCAGTTCTTC. It encodes CASSLGADSYNEQFF. The chain employs TRBV4-3 and TRBJ2-1, with D possibly being TRBD1 (6 bases). CDR3 size: 15 residues. Per the germline V gene, CDR1 is LGHNA and CDR2 is YSLEER. Trimming cost V 4 bases and J 0 bases, with 10 bases left between them.

This clone was recorded once. This chain links TRBV7-9 with TRBJ1-2; D gene uncertain. This CDR3 has 12 amino acids. Germline CDR1 SEHNR, CDR2 FQNEAQ (reference sequence). Trimming stripped 4 bases from V and 4 bases from J, with 7 bases between. CDR3 protein: CASSSSGYGYTF. CDR3 DNA: TGTGCCAGCAGCTCCTCGGGCTATGGCTACACCTTC.

The chain is built from TRBV5-4 and TRBJ2-3; 12 bases match TRBD2. The CDR3 is made up of 17 amino acids. After removal of 2 bases from V and 6 bases from J, the junction contained 10 bases not matched to a gene. Germline V gives CDR1 SGHNT, CDR2 YYREEE (reference sequence). DNA for the CDR3: TGTGCCAGCAGCTTTCCACTAGCGGGGGGAACGGTCGATACGCAGTATTTT. Protein product: CASSFPLAGGTVDTQYF. Based on the CDR3 plus reference TRBV5-4 and TRBJ2-3, the full variable domain is ETGVTQSPTHLIKTRGQQVTLRCSSQSGHNTVSWYQQALGQGPQFIFQYYREEENGRGNFPPRFSGLQFPNYSSELNVNALELDDSALYLCASSFPLAGGTVDTQYFGPGTRLTVL.

The chain employs TRBV6-1 and TRBJ2-7; D is unclear. The CDR3 contains 11 residues. Germline CDR1 MNHNS, CDR2 SASEGT. V dropped 4 bases and J dropped 4 bases, with 5 bases sitting between them. CDR3 region: CASSARYEQYF. The CDR3 DNA is TGTGCCAGCAGTGCCCGTTACGAGCAGTACTTC.

The J gene is TRBJ1-1, the V gene TRBV6-1, with TRBD1 identical over 10 bases. This CDR3 spans 14 amino acids. Germline CDR1 MNHNS, CDR2 SASEGT. CDR3 amino acids: CAAGQGFMNTEAFF. In nucleotides, the CDR3 is TGTGCTGCGGGACAGGGGTTTATGAACACTGAAGCTTTCTTT.

The chain combines TRBV30 with TRBJ1-1, with 9 bases that match TRBD1. This CDR3 comprises 14 residues. V lost 5 bases and J lost 1; bases outside the gene matches: 5. In germline, CDR1 is GTSNPN, CDR2 SVGIG (reference sequence). The CDR3 DNA is TGTGCCTGGGGACAGGGGTGGGGGAACACTGAAGCTTTCTTT. It is translated as CAWGQGWGNTEAFF.

The rearrangement joins TRBV2 to TRBJ2-3; TRBD2 matches 9 bases. Per the germline V gene, CDR1 is SNHLY and CDR2 is FYNNEI. The CDR3 contains 15 residues. With 6 bases clipped from V and 3 bases from J, the junction kept 7 bases outside the gene matches. The CDR3 DNA sequence: TGTGCCAGCAGGGATTTTAGCGGGGGAACAGATACGCAGTATTTT. It codes for CASRDFSGGTDTQYF.

This clone was detected once. At one end, the junction sequence differs from germline, possibly due to a read error. The chain carries TRBV19 and TRBJ1-2; 9 nucleotides align to TRBD1. The CDR3 length is 13 residues. Germline loops: CDR1 LNHDA, CDR2 SQIVND (reference sequence). In DNA form, the CDR3 reads TGTGCCAGTAGTATCGGACAGGGGAGAGGCTGCACCTTC. Protein: CASSIGQGRGCTF.

This clone occurred once. This chain connects TRBV11-2 to TRBJ1-1; possibly TRBD1 for D (6 bases). The germline gives CDR1 SGHAT, CDR2 FQNNGV. The ends were cut back, 6 bases at V and 10 bases at J, with 24 bases in the middle. The CDR3 extends over 15 amino acids. The CDR3 sequence: CASRPDLDRPPGAFF. The CDR3 region has the DNA TGTGCCAGCAGACCCGACCTTGACAGGCCCCCCGGAGCTTTCTTT.

A note on this clone: One end of the junction is discordant with germline, which a read error may explain. This CDR3 is also generated by other DNA sequences in the sample. The rearrangement joins TRBV19 to TRBJ2-2, with D possibly matching TRBD1 (6 bases). Germline loops: CDR1 LNHDA, CDR2 SQIVND (reference sequence). The CDR3 covers 14 residues. Here the CDR3 DNA reads TGCGCCAGTGCAGGACAGATAAACACCGGGGAGCTGTTTTTT. Encoded protein: CASAGQINTGELFF. Together with reference TRBV19 and TRBJ2-2, the CDR3 gives the full variable domain: DGGITQSPKYLFRKEGQNVTLSCEQNLNHDAMYWYRQDPGQGLRLIYYSQIVNDFQKGDIAEGYSVSREKKESFPLTVTSAQKNPTAFYLCASAGQINTGELFFGEGSRLTVL.

This sequence joins TRBV5-4 and TRBJ1-2, with 7 bases identical to TRBD1. The V gene's germline CDR1 is SGHNT and CDR2 YYREEE (reference sequence). Losses at the gene ends were 4 bases for V and 3 bases for J; bases not matched to a gene: 9. The CDR3 runs 15 residues. This chain's CDR3 is CASSPINTGDYGYTF. Here the CDR3 DNA reads TGTGCCAGCAGCCCGATTAACACAGGGGACTATGGCTACACCTTC.

The chain employs TRBV7-9 and TRBJ2-1, with TRBD2 matching over 9 bases. Germline CDR1 is SEHNR and CDR2 is FQNEAQ (reference sequence). The CDR3 length is 15 residues. V lost 5 bases and J lost 10; bases outside the gene matches: 12. CDR3 residues: CASSLTLLAGREQFF. CDR3 nucleotide sequence: TGTGCCAGCAGCCTGACCCTCCTAGCGGGAAGGGAGCAGTTCTTC.